A single sample is the source of the 19 T cell receptor beta chains below, sequenced in a study of cytomegalovirus exposure and HLA in healthy donors. Use of 60 Vbeta and 13 Jbeta primers characterized the PCR. Measured with immunoSEQ multiplex PCR; TCRdb has only the in-frame clones, and not every one. The profile shows a few hundred thousand clones, about 75% of them singletons. The sequenced sample consisted of PBMCs. The receptors shown here come from a woman aged 30 to 39 in good health and CMV-seronegative.

The V and J genes are TRBV6-5 and TRBJ1-2; D uncertain. The CDR3 extends over 13 amino acids. Germline values: CDR1 MNHEY, CDR2 SVGAGI. The V end was cut by 5 bases, the J end by 2 bases, with 9 bases between. The CDR3 DNA is TGTGCCAGCAGTCAACCCGGGAACTATGGCTACACCTTC. This gives the protein CASSQPGNYGYTF.

The V gene is TRBV10-2, the J gene TRBJ1-4; unclear D gene. Germline V gene lookup returns CDR1 WSHSY and CDR2 SAAADI. V lost 5 bases, J lost 4 bases, and 8 bases lay in between. This CDR3 contains 13 residues. CDR3 region: CASSTVDNEKLFF. The CDR3 DNA sequence: TGCGCCAGCAGTACAGTGGATAATGAAAAACTGTTTTTT.

The V gene is TRBV7-9, the J gene TRBJ2-2, with a possible D match to TRBD2 (6 bases). V lost 3 bases to trimming and J lost 4 bases, with 12 bases between them. Germline-derived CDR1 and CDR2 are SEHNR and FQNEAQ (reference sequence). This CDR3 is built from 15 residues. The CDR3 sequence is CASSFGSGSTGELFF. DNA for the CDR3: TGTGCCAGCAGCTTCGGGTCCGGGAGCACCGGGGAGCTGTTTTTT.

This clone was recorded a few times. The gene calls are TRBV2 and TRBJ1-2; TRBD1 agrees at 8 bases. Germline-derived CDR1 and CDR2 are SNHLY and FYNNEI. CDR3 size: 17 residues. After removal of 3 bases from V and 0 bases from J, the junction contained 9 bases not matched to a gene. As DNA, the CDR3 is TGTGCCAGCAGTGATAGGACAGGGCGCCCAACTAACTATGGCTACACCTTC. This sequence encodes CASSDRTGRPTNYGYTF. Using reference TRBV2 and TRBJ1-2 for the parts outside the CDR3, the full variable domain is EPEVTQTPSHQVTQMGQEVILRCVPISNHLYFYWYRQILGQKVEFLVSFYNNEISEKSEIFDDQFSVERPDGSNFTLKIRSTKLEDSAMYFCASSDRTGRPTNYGYTFGSGTRLTVV.

This clone was found once. This rearrangement joins TRBV11-3 to TRBJ2-7, with TRBD1 identical over 8 bases. The germline V gene has CDR1 SGHNT and CDR2 YENEEA. J gave up 3 bases and V 1 base, and 2 bases lay outside the gene matches. The CDR3 is made up of 14 amino acids. The CDR3 is CASSLGGTGYEQYF. CDR3 nucleotides: TGTGCCAGCAGCTTAGGGGGGACAGGCTACGAGCAGTACTTC.

Only one count was recorded for this clone. This chain joins TRBV5-4 and TRBJ1-6, with TRBD1 matching over 7 bases. This CDR3 has 14 residues. Unmatched junction bases numbered 3, after V lost 3 bases and J lost 6 bases. The germline V gene has CDR1 SGHNT and CDR2 YYREEE (reference sequence). CDR3 region: CASSWDSSNSPLHF. CDR3 sequence (DNA): TGTGCCAGCAGCTGGGACAGTTCTAATTCACCCCTCCACTTT.

This clone was seen only a few times. The chain carries TRBV7-9 and TRBJ2-7; 7 nucleotides agree with TRBD1. Germline V gene lookup returns CDR1 SEHNR and CDR2 FQNEAQ (reference sequence). CDR3 length: 14 amino acids. V lost 3 bases and J lost 5; bases outside the gene matches: 7. The CDR3 DNA reads as TGTGCCAGCAGCTTGACAGGGTACGTCCACGAGCAGTACTTC. Its translation: CASSLTGYVHEQYF.

Details on this clone: The junction departs from germline at one end; a sequencing error may be responsible. The chain combines TRBV7-9 with TRBJ2-7; 8 bases line up with TRBD2. The CDR3 covers 16 residues. Germline CDR1 and CDR2: SEHNR and FQNEAQ (reference sequence). CDR3 amino acids: CSSSLAMASGFDEQYF. The CDR3 bases are TGTTCCAGCAGCTTAGCGATGGCTAGCGGGTTCGACGAGCAGTACTTC.

This chain links TRBV10-3 with TRBJ1-1; the match to TRBD1 covers 8 bases. The CDR3 has 14 amino acids. The V gene's germline CDR1 is ENHRY and CDR2 SYGVKD. With V trimmed by 4 bases and J by 1 base, 2 bases remained unmatched. This CDR3 is CAISVGQGNTEAFF. CDR3 DNA: TGTGCCATCAGTGTCGGACAGGGGAACACTGAAGCTTTCTTT.

The gene calls are TRBV6-1 and TRBJ1-5; TRBD1 is a possible D gene (5 bases). Germline CDR1 reads MNHNS; CDR2 reads SASEGT. The CDR3 extends over 13 amino acids. Trimming removed 10 bases at V and 0 bases at J, with 10 bases between. DNA of the CDR3: TGTGCCACCCGACAGTATAGCAATCAGCCCCAGCATTTT. Translation gives CATRQYSNQPQHF.

The chain couples TRBV29-1 to TRBJ1-4; possible D gene TRBD1, 6 bases. The CDR3 has 12 residues. V lost 3 bases to trimming and J lost 15 bases, with 17 bases between them. Per germline, CDR1 SQVTM and CDR2 ANQGSEA. The CDR3 nucleotides are TGCAGCGTTGACCAACAGGGCGGGAGATTGTTTTTT. Its protein product is CSVDQQGGRLFF.

This clone has only a few counts. The V and J genes are TRBV7-9 and TRBJ2-1, with 10 bases that match TRBD1. The V and J ends lost 3 bases and 5 bases, in that order; junction bases with no gene match: 4. There are 15 residues in the CDR3. Germline V gene lookup returns CDR1 SEHNR and CDR2 FQNEAQ (reference sequence). The CDR3 spells CASSFRDRGHNEQFF. The CDR3 DNA reads as TGTGCCAGCAGCTTCCGGGACAGGGGCCACAATGAGCAGTTCTTC.

The chain links TRBV28 to TRBJ1-1; TRBD1 is a possible D gene (6 bases). The CDR3 contains 11 residues. Germline V gene data show CDR1 as MDHEN and CDR2 as SYDVKM. Trimming pared 6 bases from V and 8 bases from J, leaving 10 bases between. CDR3 protein: CASRVTGEAFF. CDR3 DNA: TGTGCCAGCAGAGTCACAGGGGAAGCTTTCTTT.

The chain combines TRBV28 with TRBJ1-1; possible D gene TRBD1, 6 bases. V dropped 7 bases and J dropped 6 bases, with 21 bases sitting between them. CDR1 MDHEN and CDR2 SYDVKM come from the germline V gene. The CDR3 has 15 residues. The CDR3 sequence: CASNLSQGKAAEAFF. CDR3 nucleotide sequence: TGTGCCAGCAACCTCAGTCAGGGGAAAGCGGCTGAAGCTTTCTTT.

The chain couples TRBV2 to TRBJ2-7; perhaps TRBD2 as D (6 bases). Trimming took off 4 bases at V and 4 bases at J, with 14 bases between the two ends. CDR3 length equals 14 residues. Looked up from germline, CDR1 is SNHLY and CDR2 is FYNNEI. The CDR3 reads CASSVGTALYEQYF. CDR3 bases: TGTGCCAGCAGTGTCGGGACTGCGCTATACGAGCAGTACTTC. The full variable domain, its missing parts supplied by reference TRBV2 and TRBJ2-7, is EPEVTQTPSHQVTQMGQEVILRCVPISNHLYFYWYRQILGQKVEFLVSFYNNEISEKSEIFDDQFSVERPDGSNFTLKIRSTKLEDSAMYFCASSVGTALYEQYFGPGTRLTVT.

The chain recombines TRBV11-2 with TRBJ2-6, with D possibly matching TRBD2 (6 bases). Trimming cost V 0 bases and J 0 bases, with 9 bases left between them. CDR1 and CDR2 from the germline V gene are SGHAT and FQNNGV. This CDR3 region has 17 residues. The CDR3 nucleotides read TGTGCCAGCAGCTTAGATGTGGGGGGCTCTGGGGCCAACGTCCTGACTTTC. Translated, it gives CASSLDVGGSGANVLTF.

The chain recombines TRBV5-6 with TRBJ2-6; D not resolved. The V end lost 0 bases, the J end lost 3 bases, and 7 bases lay between the germline ends. Germline values: CDR1 SGHDT, CDR2 YYEEEE. CDR3 length: 15 amino acids. The CDR3 sequence: CASSLAASGANVLTF. CDR3 in DNA: TGTGCCAGCAGCTTGGCGGCTAGTGGGGCCAACGTCCTGACTTTC.

The V and J genes are TRBV11-2 and TRBJ1-3; D is uncertain. The CDR3 sequence is 14 residues long. Looked up from germline, CDR1 is SGHAT and CDR2 is FQNNGV. V shed 5 bases and J shed 4 bases, with 12 bases lying between them. CDR3 sequence (DNA): TGTGCCAGCAGCCTCTGGAAGGAGGGAAACACCATATATTTT. Amino acid sequence: CASSLWKEGNTIYF.

This rearrangement joins TRBV2 to TRBJ2-5; 10 bases are shared with TRBD2. CDR3 length: 17 residues. CDR1 is SNHLY and CDR2 is FYNNEI in the germline V gene. With 1 base clipped from V and 5 bases from J, the junction kept 10 bases outside the gene matches. The CDR3 loop is CASSEEEERGGAETQYF. The CDR3 bases are TGTGCCAGCAGTGAAGAGGAGGAGCGGGGGGGGGCGGAGACCCAGTACTTC.